Below are 12 T cell receptor beta chains sequenced from a single sample in a study of identical twins. A single record per CDR3 protein comes from TCRdb applying MiXCR to the 5' RACE reads. Of around 670,000 distinct CDR3 sequences detected, around 6% appear once; the ten largest clones hold roughly 1.6%. Sequencing input: naive T cells sorted from blood. The receptors shown here come from a man aged 18 to 35 in good health.

This clonotype appeared many times. The rearrangement uses TRBV9 and TRBJ2-6; D may match TRBD1 or TRBD2 (5 bases each). The CDR3 has 16 residues. Trimming cost V 2 bases and J 0 bases, with 9 bases left between them. Germline assignment: CDR1 SGDLS and CDR2 YYNGEE. The CDR3 protein is CASSVGGVSGANVLTF. The CDR3 DNA reads TGTGCCAGCAGCGTTGGGGGTGTCTCTGGGGCCAACGTCCTGACTTTC.

This clonotype has a count of ten or more. The chain combines TRBV20-1 with TRBJ1-6; 8 bases are a match to TRBD1. V shed 0 bases and J 8 bases; nucleotides not matched to a gene: 6. The CDR3 runs 15 residues. CDR1 and CDR2 (germline): DFQATT, SNEGSKA (reference sequence). For the CDR3, the DNA is TGCAGTGCTAGAGATTACAGGGGGAGAGATTCACCCCTCCACTTT. Its translation: CSARDYRGRDSPLHF.

This clonotype came up many times. The chain employs TRBV9 and TRBJ2-7; TRBD1 is a possible D gene (6 bases). Looked up from germline, CDR1 is SGDLS and CDR2 is YYNGEE. With 0 bases removed from V and 6 bases from J, the gap between germline ends came to 10 bases. The CDR3 has 13 amino acids. CDR3 sequence reads: CASSVGGLAEQYF. CDR3 in DNA: TGTGCCAGCAGCGTAGGGGGGCTGGCCGAGCAGTACTTC. The full variable domain, with the rest looked up from reference TRBV9 and TRBJ2-7, is DSGVTQTPKHLITATGQRVTLRCSPRSGDLSVYWYQQSLDQGLQFLIQYYNGEERAKGNILERFSAQQFPDLHSELNLSSLELGDSALYFCASSVGGLAEQYFGPGTRLTVT.

This clonotype was recorded at least ten times. The rearrangement joins TRBV24-1 to TRBJ2-5, with TRBD1 identical over 8 bases. This CDR3 spans 16 amino acids. CDR1 KGHDR and CDR2 SFDVKD come from the germline V gene. V shed 2 bases, J shed 3 bases, and the junction held 7 bases outside the gene matches. The CDR3 reads CATSDSPGTGEETQYF. The CDR3 nucleotides read TGTGCCACCAGTGATTCTCCAGGGACAGGCGAAGAGACCCAGTACTTC.

The table lists this clonotype with many counts. The chain combines TRBV21-1 with TRBJ2-3; the D segment call TRBD2 is taken from the table without a DNA check. TRBV21-1 is marked as a pseudogene. CDR3 length equals 15 residues. In DNA, the CDR3 is TGTGCCAGCAGCAAAGCCCCGACTAGCGACCTAACCGGGGATTTT. It encodes CASSKAPTSDLTGDF.

This clonotype was recorded at least ten times. The V and J genes are TRBV25-1 and TRBJ2-1; 12 bases agree with TRBD2. The CDR3 has 15 residues. Germline loops: CDR1 MGHDK, CDR2 SYGVNS. V lost 1 base and J lost 5; bases outside the gene matches: 0. The CDR3 region has the DNA TGTGCCAGCAGTGAATGGACTAGCGGGAACAATGAGCAGTTCTTC. Protein sequence: CASSEWTSGNNEQFF.

The chain joins TRBV6-1 to TRBJ2-3; D may correspond to TRBD1 or TRBD2 (6 bases each). V was clipped by 4 bases and J by 6 bases, with 17 bases between them. Germline V gene sequence: CDR1 MNHNS, CDR2 SASEGT. CDR3 length equals 15 residues. The CDR3 sequence is CASSVVPGAPDTQYF. CDR3 DNA sequence: TGTGCCAGCAGTGTTGTTCCGGGGGCGCCGGATACGCAGTATTTT.

The sample holds many counts of this clonotype. CDR3 bases: TGCAGTGCTAGTAGCGGGAGAGGCACAGATACGCAGTATTTT. As protein: CSASSGRGTDTQYF. The chain couples TRBV20-1 to TRBJ2-3; 9 positions agree with TRBD2. The V gene's germline CDR1 is DFQATT and CDR2 SNEGSKA (reference sequence). The V segment lost 3 bases and the J segment 1 base; nucleotides outside the gene matches: 2. This CDR3 spans 14 amino acids.

Ten or more counts support this clonotype. The V call is TRBV10-3, the J call TRBJ2-5; 7 bases are a match to TRBD1. Germline CDR1 ENHRY, CDR2 SYGVKD. The CDR3 totals 17 residues. J was trimmed by 1 base and V by 3 bases; bases with no gene match: 11. CDR3 residues: CAISDSKPGQSQETQYF. CDR3 sequence (DNA): TGTGCCATCAGTGACTCGAAGCCGGGACAGAGCCAAGAGACCCAGTACTTC.

This clonotype was seen at least ten times. The genes are TRBV29-1 and TRBJ1-2, with a possible D match to TRBD1 (6 bases). The CDR3 contains 12 residues. Germline V CDR1 and CDR2: SQVTM, ANQGSEA. V shed 7 bases and J shed 8 bases, with 17 bases lying between them. The CDR3 here is CSGSGQWGGYTF. In DNA, the CDR3 is TGCAGCGGATCCGGACAGTGGGGCGGCTACACCTTC.

The chain links TRBV20-1 to TRBJ1-5; 8 positions agree with TRBD1. CDR1 DFQATT and CDR2 SNEGSKA come from the germline V gene (reference sequence). The trim removed 0 bases at V and 3 bases at J, leaving 7 bases unmatched. This CDR3 comprises 16 residues. In nucleotides, the CDR3 is TGCAGTGCTAGAGATCAGTGGGGACAGGACAATCAGCCCCAGCATTTT. It specifies CSARDQWGQDNQPQHF.

In its sample, this clonotype was seen many times. The V gene is TRBV7-2, the J gene TRBJ2-1, with D hard to call. V dropped 1 base and J dropped 3 bases, with 10 bases sitting between them. CDR3 length: 15 amino acids. Germline V lookup: CDR1 SGHTA, CDR2 FQGNSA. The CDR3 DNA reads TGTGCCAGCAGCTTAGATAGGGATAACTACAATGAGCAGTTCTTC. It encodes CASSLDRDNYNEQFF.